Here is one TCR beta chain with its context. This clone's antigen is unknown. Base quality data are lacking; no much larger clone is found one base away. The data were taken from a study of cytomegalovirus exposure and HLA in healthy donors (dated by TCRdb to about 2017). As for the study more broadly: In an earlier analysis of 550 to 750 of the donors, around 300 Gb of sequence data and approximately 120 million unique TCR beta sequences from about 179 million T cells were reported. A later analysis re-analyzed previously published TCR beta repertoires from 650 to 800 donors and added high-resolution HLA genotyping to study TCR occurrence patterns. An earlier analysis of 450 to 750 of the donors used high-throughput TCR beta sequencing to judge whether each TCR beta V gene segment behaved as functional or pseudogenic. Typing coverage varied by locus: roughly 629-640 donors for A, B, C, DRB1 and DQB1; some 520 for DQA1; 600 to 610 for DPA1; approximately 450 for DPB1. Using immunosequencing, the study profiled T cell repertoires from fewer than 700 subjects and related those repertoires to cytomegalovirus serostatus. In addition to the first cohort of 666 subjects, a separate validation cohort of 120 different subjects was used. The study aimed to test whether signatures of past pathogen exposure could be identified by cataloging public T cell receptors. Alongside the repertoire data, information on donor age, sex, ethnicity and CMV serostatus was compiled. HLA typing included class I and class II loci at four-digit resolution. To predict cytomegalovirus infection status, the study combined high-throughput TCR immunosequencing, statistical association of individual TCRs with disease status, and machine learning. A later genetic analysis used genome-wide SNP genotypes for about 65% of the 666 donors, treating that subset as a discovery cohort. An early release covering some 640 HLA-typed donors comprised approximately 290 gigabases of sequencing data and about 90 million unique TCR sequences. The genetic ancestry cluster associated with self-reported Caucasian donors included approximately 85% of the approximately 400 genotyped donors. Rather than drawing on any new phenotypic data, the later analysis identified candidate immune exposures from TCR beta sequences and the way those sequences occurred across donors. Among about 370 genotyped donors of the cohort, an average of approximately 200,000 unique TCR beta nucleotide sequences was sequenced per donor, of which about 18% were non-productive. A handful of DR-DQ haplotypes were treated as single units for association and clustering because of strong linkage in the cohort. Every discovery cohort repertoire had been produced on one sequencing platform. Study-wide conclusions, independent of this receptor: According to the authors, the approach could potentially be generalized to other disease states and immunological phenotypes. CMV serostatus was the only immune exposure information available for the cohort. In a later analysis, around 17,000 TCR beta sequences were associated with specific HLA alleles at a false discovery rate of 0.05. Compared with the 666-donor mean, donors in an Asian-associated ancestry cluster had fewer N-insertions in productive TCRs, according to a later genetic analysis. According to a later analysis, most CMV-associated TCR beta chains appeared to be HLA-restricted, and the HLA associations seemed to be driven largely by CMV exposure. In the study, some 160 TCR beta chains were listed as associated with cytomegalovirus. A further reported finding was that TCR beta sequences accurately predicted the HLA-A and HLA-B alleles for most subjects in the first cohort. A later genetic analysis associated a missense DCLRE1C variant with V-gene and J-gene trimming of TCR beta chains, and an independent cohort replicated the association. While some public TCRs were present in many individuals, most TCR sequences turned up only very rarely across donors. When HLA alleles, especially DR and DQ, strongly co-occurred, attributing TCR associations to individual alleles was difficult. According to a later analysis, TCR association rates differed among HLA loci, with DRB1 alleles showing the most associated TCRs and HLA-C alleles showing the fewest. The presence/absence analyses assumed that sequencing depth was roughly uniform across donors, and that assumption may not be true. In both the original and validation cohorts, the classifier was reported to diagnose cytomegalovirus status with high specificity and sensitivity. In vitro tests confirmed that a few of the cytomegalovirus-associated TCR beta chains recognize cytomegalovirus antigens. Broadly in line with IMGT annotations, most TCR beta V segments showed up in productive rearrangements about 87% or about 30% of the time in an earlier analysis of a few hundred of the donors. HLA typing was unavailable for some donors at each locus, so association tests used only the typed subset. Because counts were too low, under 20 rarely observed V segments, including chromosome 9 orphons, were left out of the earlier analysis of over 550 of the donors. Only TCR beta chains were sequenced in this cohort, and the absence of alpha or paired-chain data limited detectable features. Several of the top co-occurrence clusters appeared to be linked to parvovirus B19, influenza, CMV and Epstein-Barr virus, according to a later analysis. The sequencing pipeline was judged likely to have produced a cluster of highly shared sequence variants as a technical artifact. Compared with equally common non-associated chains, HLA-associated TCR beta chains in a later analysis were more clonally expanded and had lower generation probabilities. Linkage disequilibrium might explain the correlated functional status among segregating V segments, but an unknown experimental factor could not be ruled out.

In total, approximately 690 healthy bone marrow donors made up the cohort. At the time of sampling, all cohort members were nominally healthy, though unrecorded immune exposures were likely present. The donor was CMV seronegative and was included in the group of a few hundred seronegative cohort members. A peripheral blood sample was collected from each donor, and TCR beta sequencing was performed on peripheral blood mononuclear cells. Genomic DNA extraction from the blood cell samples was performed with the Qiagen DNeasy Blood Extraction Kit. Library method: the immunoSEQ multiplex PCR assay. The multiplex PCR relied on a mix of 60 forward primers for TCR Vbeta segments and 13 reverse primers for TCR Jbeta segments. A multiplex PCR assay on genomic DNA amplified the CDR3 region of rearranged TCR beta genes. Amplified TCR beta libraries were sequenced as 87-base-pair reads on the Illumina HiSeq System. In the source study's methods: A later analysis tallied 75 million to 85 million unique TCR beta chains across the 666 repertoires, and 10 million to 11 million of those chains were shared by two or more donors. Raw reads were error-corrected and collapsed into unique sequences with a nearest-neighbor algorithm that merged closely related sequences to remove PCR and sequencing errors. To assign V, D and J gene segments, CDR3 sequences were aligned to IMGT reference sequences. For a sequence to be retained, a match of at least six nucleotides to both a V gene segment and a J gene segment was required. A rearrangement was called productive if the CDR3 had no stop codons and remained in frame with V and J, and every other rearrangement was called non-productive. Following IMGT convention, CDR3 was defined as the stretch from the second conserved V-encoded cysteine up to the conserved J-encoded phenylalanine. In an earlier analysis of 587 of the donors, sequences lacking an unambiguous match to a single V gene segment were excluded. In an earlier analysis of 587 of the donors, a V segment was called functional when productive rearrangements were above 56.7%, and segregating when the standard deviation between donors exceeded 5%. A statistical classification framework was built for diagnosing cytomegalovirus status from the catalog of TCR beta chain sequences. In a later analysis, TCR nucleotide sequences were compared against IMGT/GENE-DB human TR gene sequences so that V and J genes could be assigned. The TCRdist pipeline was used in a later analysis to assign CDR3 sequences and most-parsimonious VDJ recombination scenarios. In a later analysis, every TCR beta chain was defined by the combination of its CDR3 amino acid sequence and its V-gene family, and reads without a unique V-gene family were dropped. In a later analysis, 450 to 600 highly shared, low-generation-probability nucleotide sequences were removed to address suspected cross-contamination and a sequencing artifact. In a later analysis, a clonal expansion index for each public chain was calculated from normalized within-repertoire ranks of inferred template counts. A later analysis computed generation probabilities with a VDJ recombination model fitted to out-of-frame rearrangements, and checked the results against IGoR. In a later analysis, TCR-TCR, TCR-HLA and TCR-CMV co-occurrence was scored with hypergeometric tests, and a repertoire-size bias correction was applied to TCR pairs. A later analysis estimated false discovery rates by permuting HLA or CMV assignments 20 times. In a later analysis, co-occurring TCRs were grouped with DBSCAN, and TCRdist sequence similarity was added when clustering was performed within HLA-allele-positive subsets. For co-occurrence clustering, repertoires with fewer than 30,000 or more than 120,000 public chains were excluded, along with about five repertoires with anomalous nucleotide sharing. TCRdb retrieved this table from immuneACCESS and kept in-frame rearrangements only. Not all clones are present; in checked studies, unresolved V genes account for under half, and no reason is known for the remainder. That table gives V, J and clone size, and the DNA gave D and trimming. The sample contains roughly 180,000 clones, roughly 80% of them found a single time. About 1.3% of the sample goes to the ten largest clones.

The source is a man younger than 45 in good health and CMV-seronegative. The specimen was PBMCs.

CDR3 region: CASRKPGQKISSYNSPLHF. The base sequence is TGTGCCAGTAGAAAACCGGGACAGAAAATTAGCTCCTATAATTCACCCCTCCACTTT. The chain was built from TRBV28 and TRBJ1-6; 7 nucleotides in the junction match TRBD1. For CDR1 and CDR2, the germline V gene lists MDHEN and SYDVKM. Here V drops 9 bases and J drops 0 bases, and the junction holds 17 bases not matched to any gene. The CDR3 measures 19 amino acids from cysteine to phenylalanine. Left in the record is the CDR3 DNA by itself, 57 bases read in frame from the first base.